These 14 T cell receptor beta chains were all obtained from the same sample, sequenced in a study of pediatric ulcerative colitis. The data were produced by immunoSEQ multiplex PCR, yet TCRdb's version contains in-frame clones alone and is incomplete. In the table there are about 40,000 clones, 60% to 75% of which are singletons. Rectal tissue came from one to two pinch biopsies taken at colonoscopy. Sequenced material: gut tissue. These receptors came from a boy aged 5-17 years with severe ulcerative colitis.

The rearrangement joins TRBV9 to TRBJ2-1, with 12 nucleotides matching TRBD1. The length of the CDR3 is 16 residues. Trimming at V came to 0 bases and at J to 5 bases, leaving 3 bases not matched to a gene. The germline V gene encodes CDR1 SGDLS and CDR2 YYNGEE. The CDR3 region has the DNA TGTGCCAGCAGCGTAGCCGGGACAGGGGGCAACAATGAGCAGTTCTTC. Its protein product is CASSVAGTGGNNEQFF.

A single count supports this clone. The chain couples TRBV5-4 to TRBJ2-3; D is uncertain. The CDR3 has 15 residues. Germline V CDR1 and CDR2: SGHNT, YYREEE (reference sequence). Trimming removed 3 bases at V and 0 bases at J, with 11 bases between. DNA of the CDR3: TGTGCCAGCAGCTCTGCGGCTCTTAGCACAGATACGCAGTATTTT. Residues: CASSSAALSTDTQYF.

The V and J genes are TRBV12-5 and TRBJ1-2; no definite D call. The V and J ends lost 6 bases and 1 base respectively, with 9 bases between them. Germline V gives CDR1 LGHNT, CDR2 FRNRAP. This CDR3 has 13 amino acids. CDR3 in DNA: TGTGCTAGTGGGAATGGCGTTAACTATGGCTACACCTTC. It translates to CASGNGVNYGYTF.

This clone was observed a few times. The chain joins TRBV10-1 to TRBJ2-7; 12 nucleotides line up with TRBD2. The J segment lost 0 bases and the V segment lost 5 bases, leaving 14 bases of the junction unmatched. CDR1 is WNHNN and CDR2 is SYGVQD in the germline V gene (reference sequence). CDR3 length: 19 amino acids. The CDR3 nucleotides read TGCGCCAGCAGTAAGAGACTAGCGGGGGTACACCCGAGCTCCTACGAGCAGTACTTC. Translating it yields CASSKRLAGVHPSSYEQYF.

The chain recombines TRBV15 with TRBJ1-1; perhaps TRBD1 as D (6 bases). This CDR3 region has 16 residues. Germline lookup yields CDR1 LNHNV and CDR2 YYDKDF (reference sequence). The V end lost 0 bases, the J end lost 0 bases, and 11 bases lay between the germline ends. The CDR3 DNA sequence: TGTGCCACCAGCAGAGACCGCAGGGGTATGAACACTGAAGCTTTCTTT. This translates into CATSRDRRGMNTEAFF.

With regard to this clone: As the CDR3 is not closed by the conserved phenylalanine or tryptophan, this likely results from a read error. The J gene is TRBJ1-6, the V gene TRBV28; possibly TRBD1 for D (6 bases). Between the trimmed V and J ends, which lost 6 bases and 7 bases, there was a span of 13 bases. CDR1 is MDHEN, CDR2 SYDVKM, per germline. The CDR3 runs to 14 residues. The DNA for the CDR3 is TGTGCCAGCAGCTTCAGGGGCAGCAATTCACCCCTCCACCTT. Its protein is CASSFRGSNSPLHL.

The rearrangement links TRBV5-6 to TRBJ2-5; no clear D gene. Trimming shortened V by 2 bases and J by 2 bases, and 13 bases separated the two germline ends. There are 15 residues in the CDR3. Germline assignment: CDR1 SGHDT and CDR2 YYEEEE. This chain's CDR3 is CASSFFIMGQETQYF. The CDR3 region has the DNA TGTGCCAGCAGCTTTTTCATAATGGGGCAAGAGACCCAGTACTTC.

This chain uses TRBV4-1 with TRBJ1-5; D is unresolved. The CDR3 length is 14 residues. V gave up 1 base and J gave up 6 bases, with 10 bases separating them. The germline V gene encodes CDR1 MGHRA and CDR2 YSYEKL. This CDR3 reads CASSQVVLGQPQHF. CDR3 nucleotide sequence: TGCGCCAGCAGCCAAGTCGTTTTGGGTCAGCCCCAGCATTTT.

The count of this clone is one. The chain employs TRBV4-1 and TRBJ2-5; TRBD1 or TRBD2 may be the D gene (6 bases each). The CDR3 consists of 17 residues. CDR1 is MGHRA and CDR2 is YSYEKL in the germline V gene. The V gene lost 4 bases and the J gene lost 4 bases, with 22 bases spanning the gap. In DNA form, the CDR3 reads TGCGCCAGCAGCCCGAACGAACAGGCCGGGGGCTCAGAGACCCAGTACTTC. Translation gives CASSPNEQAGGSETQYF.

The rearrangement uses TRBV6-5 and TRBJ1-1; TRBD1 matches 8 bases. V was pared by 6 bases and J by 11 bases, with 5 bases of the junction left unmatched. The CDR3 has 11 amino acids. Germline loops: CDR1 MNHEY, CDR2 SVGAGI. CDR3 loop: CASRLRDRAFF. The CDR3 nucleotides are TGTGCCAGCAGACTCCGGGACAGGGCTTTCTTT.

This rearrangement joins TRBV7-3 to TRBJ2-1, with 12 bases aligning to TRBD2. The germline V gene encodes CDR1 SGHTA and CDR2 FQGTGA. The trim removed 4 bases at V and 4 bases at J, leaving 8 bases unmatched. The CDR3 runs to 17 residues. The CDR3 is CASSSFRTSGAYNEQFF. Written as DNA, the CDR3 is TGTGCCAGCAGCTCCTTCCGGACTAGCGGGGCGTACAATGAGCAGTTCTTC.

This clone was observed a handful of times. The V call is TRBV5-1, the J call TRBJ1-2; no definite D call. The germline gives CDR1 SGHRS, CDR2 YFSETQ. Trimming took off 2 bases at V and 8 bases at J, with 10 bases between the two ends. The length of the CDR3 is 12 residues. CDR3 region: CASSLNREGYTF. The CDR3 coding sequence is TGCGCCAGCAGCTTAAACAGAGAAGGCTACACCTTC.

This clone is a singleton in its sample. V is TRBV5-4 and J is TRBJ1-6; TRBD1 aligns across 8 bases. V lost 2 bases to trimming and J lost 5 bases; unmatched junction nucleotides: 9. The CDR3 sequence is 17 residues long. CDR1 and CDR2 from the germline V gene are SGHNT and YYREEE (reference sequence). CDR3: CASSLHLTGAHNSPLHF. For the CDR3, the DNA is TGTGCCAGCAGCTTACATTTGACAGGGGCCCATAATTCACCCCTCCACTTT. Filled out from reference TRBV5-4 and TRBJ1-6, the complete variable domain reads ETGVTQSPTHLIKTRGQQVTLRCSSQSGHNTVSWYQQALGQGPQFIFQYYREEENGRGNFPPRFSGLQFPNYSSELNVNALELDDSALYLCASSLHLTGAHNSPLHFGNGTRLTVT.

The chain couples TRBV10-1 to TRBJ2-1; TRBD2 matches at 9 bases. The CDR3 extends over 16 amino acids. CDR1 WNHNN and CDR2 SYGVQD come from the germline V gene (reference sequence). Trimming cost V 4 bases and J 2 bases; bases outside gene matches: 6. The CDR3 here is CASSGVAGETYNEQFF. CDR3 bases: TGCGCCAGCAGTGGGGTAGCGGGGGAAACCTACAATGAGCAGTTCTTC.